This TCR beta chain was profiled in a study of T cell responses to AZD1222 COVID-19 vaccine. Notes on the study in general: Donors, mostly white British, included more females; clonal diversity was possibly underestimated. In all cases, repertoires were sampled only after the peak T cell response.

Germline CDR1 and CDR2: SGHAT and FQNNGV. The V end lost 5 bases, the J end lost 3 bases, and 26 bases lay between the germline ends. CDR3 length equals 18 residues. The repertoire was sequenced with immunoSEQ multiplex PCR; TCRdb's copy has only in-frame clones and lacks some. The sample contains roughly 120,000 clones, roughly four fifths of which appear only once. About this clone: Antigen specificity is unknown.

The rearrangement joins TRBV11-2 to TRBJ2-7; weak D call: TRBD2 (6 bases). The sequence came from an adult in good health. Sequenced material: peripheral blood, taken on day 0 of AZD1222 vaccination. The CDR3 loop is CASSQRMKGAGGVYEQYF. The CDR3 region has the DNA TGTGCCAGCAGCCAACGAATGAAGGGCGCCGGAGGGGTCTACGAGCAGTACTTC. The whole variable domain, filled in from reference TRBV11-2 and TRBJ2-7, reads EAGVAQSPRYKIIEKRQSVAFWCNPISGHATLYWYQQILGQGPKLLIQFQNNGVVDDSQLPKDRFSAERLKGVDSTLKIQPAKLEDSAVYLCASSQRMKGAGGVYEQYFGPGTRLTVT.